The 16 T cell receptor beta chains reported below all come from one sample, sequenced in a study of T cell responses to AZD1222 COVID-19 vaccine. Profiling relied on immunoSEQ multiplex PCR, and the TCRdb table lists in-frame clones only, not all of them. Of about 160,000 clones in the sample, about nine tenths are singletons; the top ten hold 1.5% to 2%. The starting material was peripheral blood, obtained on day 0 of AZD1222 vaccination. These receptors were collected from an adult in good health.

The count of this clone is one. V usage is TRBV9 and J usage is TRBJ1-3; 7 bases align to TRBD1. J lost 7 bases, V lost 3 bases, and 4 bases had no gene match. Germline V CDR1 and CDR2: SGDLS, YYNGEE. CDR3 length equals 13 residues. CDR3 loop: CASSGQGFNTIYF. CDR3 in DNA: TGTGCCAGCAGCGGACAGGGTTTTAACACCATATATTTT.

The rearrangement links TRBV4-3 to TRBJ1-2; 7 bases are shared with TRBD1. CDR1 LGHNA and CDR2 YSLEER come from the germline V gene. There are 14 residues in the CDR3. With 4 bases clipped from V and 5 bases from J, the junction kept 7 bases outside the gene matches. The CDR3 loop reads CASSRTRGDYGYTF. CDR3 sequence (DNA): TGCGCCAGCAGCCGAACCAGGGGGGATTATGGCTACACCTTC.

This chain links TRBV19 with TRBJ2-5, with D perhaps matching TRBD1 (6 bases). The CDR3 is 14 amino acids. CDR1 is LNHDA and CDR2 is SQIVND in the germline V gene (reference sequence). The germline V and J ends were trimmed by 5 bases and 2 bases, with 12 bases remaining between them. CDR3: CASSYRRGQETQYF. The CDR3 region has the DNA TGTGCCAGTAGTTATCGAAGGGGGCAAGAGACCCAGTACTTC. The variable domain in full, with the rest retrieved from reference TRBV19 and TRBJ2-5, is DGGITQSPKYLFRKEGQNVTLSCEQNLNHDAMYWYRQDPGQGLRLIYYSQIVNDFQKGDIAEGYSVSREKKESFPLTVTSAQKNPTAFYLCASSYRRGQETQYFGPGTRLLVL.

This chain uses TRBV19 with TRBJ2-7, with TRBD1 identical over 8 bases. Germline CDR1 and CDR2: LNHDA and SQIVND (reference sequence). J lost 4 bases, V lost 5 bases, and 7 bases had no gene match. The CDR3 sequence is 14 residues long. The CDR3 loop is CASSLDRVSYEQYF. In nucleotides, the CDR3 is TGTGCCAGTAGTTTGGACAGGGTCTCGTACGAGCAGTACTTC.

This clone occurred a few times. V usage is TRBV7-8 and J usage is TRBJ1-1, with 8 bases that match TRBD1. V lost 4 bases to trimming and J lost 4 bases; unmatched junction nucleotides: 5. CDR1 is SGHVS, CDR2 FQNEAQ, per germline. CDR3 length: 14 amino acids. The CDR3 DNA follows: TGTGCCAGCAGCTCAACAGGGGGGATCACTGAAGCTTTCTTT. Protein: CASSSTGGITEAFF.

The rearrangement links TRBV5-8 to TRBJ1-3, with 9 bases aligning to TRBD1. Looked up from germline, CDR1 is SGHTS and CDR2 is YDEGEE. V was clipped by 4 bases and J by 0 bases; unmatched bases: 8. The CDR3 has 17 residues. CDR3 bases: TGTGCCAGCAGCGAGGGACAGGGATATTCCTCTGGAAACACCATATATTTT. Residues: CASSEGQGYSSGNTIYF. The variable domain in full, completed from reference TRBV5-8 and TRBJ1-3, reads EAGVTQSPTHLIKTRGQQATLRCSPISGHTSVYWYQQALGLGLQFLLWYDEGEERNRGNFPPRFSGRQFPNYSSELNVNALELEDSALYLCASSEGQGYSSGNTIYFGEGSWLTVV.

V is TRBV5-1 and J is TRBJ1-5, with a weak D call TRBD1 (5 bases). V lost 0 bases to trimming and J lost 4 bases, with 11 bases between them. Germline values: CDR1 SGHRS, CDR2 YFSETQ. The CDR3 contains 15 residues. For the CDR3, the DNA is TGCGCCAGCAGCTTGGCGGGGCGGAAAAATCAGCCCCAGCATTTT. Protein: CASSLAGRKNQPQHF.

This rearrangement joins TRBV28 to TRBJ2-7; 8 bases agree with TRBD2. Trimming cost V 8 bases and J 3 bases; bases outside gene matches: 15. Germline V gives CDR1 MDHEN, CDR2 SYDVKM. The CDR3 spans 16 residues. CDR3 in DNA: TGTGCCAGCCGGACCTCCAGCGGGGGCCCTTTCTACGAGCAGTACTTC. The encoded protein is CASRTSSGGPFYEQYF. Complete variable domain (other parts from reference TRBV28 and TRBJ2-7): DVKVTQSSRYLVKRTGEKVFLECVQDMDHENMFWYRQDPGLGLRLIYFSYDVKMKEKGDIPEGYSVSREKKERFSLILESASTNQTSMYLCASRTSSGGPFYEQYFGPGTRLTVT.

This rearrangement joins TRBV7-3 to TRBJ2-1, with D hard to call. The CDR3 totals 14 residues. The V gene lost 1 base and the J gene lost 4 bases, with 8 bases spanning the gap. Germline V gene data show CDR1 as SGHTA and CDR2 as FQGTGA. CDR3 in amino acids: CASSLSGSYNEQFF. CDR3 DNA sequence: TGTGCCAGCAGCTTAAGCGGCTCTTACAATGAGCAGTTCTTC. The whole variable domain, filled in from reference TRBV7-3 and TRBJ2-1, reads GAGVSQTPSNKVTEKGKYVELRCDPISGHTALYWYRQSLGQGPEFLIYFQGTGAADDSGLPNDRFFAVRPEGSVSTLKIQRTERGDSAVYLCASSLSGSYNEQFFGPGTRLTVL.

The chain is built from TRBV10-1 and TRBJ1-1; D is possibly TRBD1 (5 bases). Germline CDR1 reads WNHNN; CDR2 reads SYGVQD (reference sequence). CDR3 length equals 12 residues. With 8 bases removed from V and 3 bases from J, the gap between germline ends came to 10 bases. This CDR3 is CASSGGDTEAFF. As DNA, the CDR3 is TGCGCCAGCTCTGGGGGGGACACTGAAGCTTTCTTT.

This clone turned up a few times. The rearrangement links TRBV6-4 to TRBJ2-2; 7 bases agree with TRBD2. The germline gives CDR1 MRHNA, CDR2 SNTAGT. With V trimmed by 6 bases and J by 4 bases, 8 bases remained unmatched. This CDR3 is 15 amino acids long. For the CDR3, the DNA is TGTGCCAGCAGGCCTATGGCTAGCGGCACCGGGGAGCTGTTTTTT. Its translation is CASRPMASGTGELFF.

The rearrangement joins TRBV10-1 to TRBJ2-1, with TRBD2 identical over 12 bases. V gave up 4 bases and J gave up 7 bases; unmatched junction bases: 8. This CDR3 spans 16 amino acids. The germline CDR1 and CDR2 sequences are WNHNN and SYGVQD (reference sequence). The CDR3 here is CASSVALAGGGNEQFF. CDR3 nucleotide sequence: TGCGCCAGCAGTGTCGCCCTAGCGGGAGGGGGGAATGAGCAGTTCTTC.

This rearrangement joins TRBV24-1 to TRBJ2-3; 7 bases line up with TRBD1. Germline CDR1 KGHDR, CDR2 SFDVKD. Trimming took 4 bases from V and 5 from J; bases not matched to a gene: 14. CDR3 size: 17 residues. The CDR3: CATSDPSPGGDRDTQYF. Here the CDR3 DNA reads TGTGCCACCAGTGACCCTAGCCCAGGGGGTGACAGAGATACGCAGTATTTT.

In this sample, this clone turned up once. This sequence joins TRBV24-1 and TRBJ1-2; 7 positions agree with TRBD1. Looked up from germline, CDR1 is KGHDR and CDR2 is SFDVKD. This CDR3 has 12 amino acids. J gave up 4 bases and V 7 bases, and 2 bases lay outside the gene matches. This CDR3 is CATRDRIYGYTF. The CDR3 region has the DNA TGTGCCACCAGGGACAGGATCTATGGCTACACCTTC.

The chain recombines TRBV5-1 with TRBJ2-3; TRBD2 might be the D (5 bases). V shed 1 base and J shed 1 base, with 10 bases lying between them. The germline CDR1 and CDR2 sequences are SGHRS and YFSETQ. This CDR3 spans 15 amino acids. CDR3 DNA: TGCGCCAGCAGCTTGTACGGGGAAGGCACAGATACGCAGTATTTT. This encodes CASSLYGEGTDTQYF.

CDR3: CAWSVKGGLRSYEQYF. CDR3 bases: TGTGCCTGGAGTGTCAAGGGGGGCCTTCGGAGCTACGAGCAGTACTTC. The rearrangement joins TRBV30 to TRBJ2-7; either TRBD1 or TRBD2 may fit D (6 bases each). This CDR3 is built from 16 residues. The V and J ends lost 0 bases and 3 bases respectively, with 18 bases between them. Looked up from germline, CDR1 is GTSNPN and CDR2 is SVGIG (reference sequence).